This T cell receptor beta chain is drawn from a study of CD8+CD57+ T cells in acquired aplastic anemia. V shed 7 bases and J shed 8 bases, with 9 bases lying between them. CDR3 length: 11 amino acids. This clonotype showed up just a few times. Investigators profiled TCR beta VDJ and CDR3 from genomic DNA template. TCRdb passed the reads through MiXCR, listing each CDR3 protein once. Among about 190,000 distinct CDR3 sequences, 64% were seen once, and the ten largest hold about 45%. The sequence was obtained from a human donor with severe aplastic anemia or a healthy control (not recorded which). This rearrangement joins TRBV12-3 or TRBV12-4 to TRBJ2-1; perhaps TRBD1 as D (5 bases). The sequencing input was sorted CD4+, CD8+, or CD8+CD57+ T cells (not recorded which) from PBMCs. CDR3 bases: TGTGCCAGCATCAGGGTCGATGAGCAGTTCTTC. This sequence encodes CASIRVDEQFF.